Listed below are T cell receptor beta chains from one sample, sequenced in a study of early T cells in non-severe SARS-CoV-2 infection. TCRdb reprocessed the 5' RACE reads with MiXCR, giving one entry per CDR3 protein. The sample lists some 80,000 distinct CDR3 sequences; 9.5% to 15% were seen once. This material consisted of whole blood, taken at baseline. The receptors stem from an adult who was a healthcare worker with PCR-confirmed SARS-CoV-2 infection or an uninfected control (not recorded which). The donor label of this sample is uncertain. CDR3s include the opening cysteine and the closing phenylalanine or tryptophan. Each record gives: D gene, V gene, J gene, clone size, CDR3 length, CDR3 protein, CDR3 DNA. A D gene is named only where the DNA matches it firmly. The size field is filled for only some rows; it gives once, few, many or a size class.

.,TRBV10-1,TRBJ2-4,.,15,CASSEQGRPYDIQYF,TGCGCCAGCAGTGAGCAGGGCCGACCGTACGACATTCAGTACTTC
.,TRBV21-1,TRBJ2-1,few,17,CASSKASGGRHYNEQFF,TGTGCCAGCAGCAAAGCCTCAGGCGGGAGACACTACAATGAGCAGTTCTTC
.,TRBV7-6,TRBJ1-1,.,13,CASSLGYNLEAFF,TGTGCCAGCAGCTTAGGCTACAATCTGGAGGCTTTCTTT
.,TRBV5-1,TRBJ2-7,many,14,CASSFRTARYEQYF,TGCGCCAGCAGCTTTCGGACAGCGCGCTACGAGCAGTACTTC
.,TRBV7-3,TRBJ2-2,many,17,CASSLNPPTGTTGELFF,TGTGCCAGCAGCTTAAACCCCCCAACAGGGACCACCGGGGAGCTGTTTTTT
TRBD1,TRBV12-5,TRBJ1-2,many,16,CASGPGGRRLNYGYTF,TGTGCTAGTGGCCCAGGGGGCCGCCGCCTGAACTATGGCTACACCTTC
TRBD1,TRBV18,TRBJ2-7,many,15,CASSRFSGGTGEQYF,TGTGCCAGCTCACGATTCTCAGGGGGCACCGGCGAGCAGTACTTC
.,TRBV5-1,TRBJ2-1,many,18,CASSLSRSARNSYNEQFF,TGCGCCAGCAGCTTGAGTAGGAGTGCGCGGAACTCCTACAATGAGCAGTTCTTC
.,TRBV4-3,TRBJ2-1,few,15,CASSQDWIGYNEQFF,TGCGCCAGCAGCCAAGATTGGATAGGGTACAATGAGCAGTTCTTC
.,TRBV20-1,TRBJ2-6,many,17,CSASSGQMSSGANVLTF,TGCAGTGCTAGCTCAGGACAGATGAGCTCTGGGGCCAACGTCCTGACTTTC
TRBD2,TRBV9,TRBJ2-7,.,14,CASSVSGATYEQYF,TGTGCCAGCAGCGTAAGCGGGGCGACCTACGAGCAGTACTTC
.,TRBV6-2/TRBV6-3,TRBJ1-4,.,18,CASSSAPYREPTNEKLFF,TGTGCCAGCAGCTCCGCGCCCTACAGGGAGCCAACTAATGAAAAACTGTTTTTT
.,TRBV28,TRBJ2-5,few,12,CASGADQETQYF,TGTGCCAGCGGCGCGGACCAAGAGACCCAGTACTTC
.,TRBV6-2/TRBV6-3,TRBJ2-3,many,12,CASSYRAGTQYF,TGTGCCAGCAGTTACCGGGCTGGTACGCAGTATTTT
.,TRBV24-1,TRBJ1-1,.,15,CATSVLRVLNTEAFF,TGTGCCACCAGTGTCCTCAGGGTACTGAACACTGAAGCTTTCTTT
.,TRBV7-3,TRBJ2-1,.,13,CASSGTSYNEQFF,TGTGCCAGCAGCGGGACCTCCTACAATGAGCAGTTCTTC
TRBD1,TRBV2,TRBJ2-3,.,15,CASSRWDRGADTQYF,TGTGCCAGCAGCCGATGGGACAGGGGCGCAGATACGCAGTATTTT
.,TRBV9,TRBJ1-3,.,14,CASSGAYSGNTIYF,TGTGCCAGCAGCGGGGCATACTCTGGAAACACCATATATTTT
.,TRBV6-2/TRBV6-3,TRBJ2-7,once,14,CASSYSIGGYEQYF,TGTGCCAGCAGTTACTCGATCGGGGGCTACGAGCAGTACTTC
TRBD2,TRBV13,TRBJ2-1,.,17,CASSLTTSGSSYNEQFF,TGTGCCAGCAGCCTGACCACTAGCGGGAGCTCCTACAATGAGCAGTTCTTC
TRBD2,TRBV12-5,TRBJ2-7,many,15,CASGPGRLAGDEQYF,TGTGCTAGTGGTCCCGGTAGACTAGCGGGGGACGAGCAGTACTTC
.,TRBV29-1,TRBJ2-7,few,10,CSVGGHEQYF,TGCAGCGTTGGGGGTCACGAGCAGTACTTC
TRBD2,TRBV4-2,TRBJ2-1,many,16,CASSQGAGADRNEQFF,TGTGCCAGCAGCCAAGGAGCGGGAGCCGACCGTAATGAGCAGTTCTTC
TRBD1,TRBV5-1,TRBJ1-2,.,14,CASSLGDRNYGYTF,TGCGCCAGCAGCTTGGGGGACAGGAACTATGGCTACACCTTC
TRBD1,TRBV5-6,TRBJ2-1,few,14,CASSPGQGHNEQFF,TGTGCCAGCAGCCCAGGACAGGGACACAATGAGCAGTTCTTC
.,TRBV5-6,TRBJ1-5,few,14,CASSLGPSNQPQHF,TGTGCCAGCAGCTTGGGCCCTAGCAATCAGCCCCAGCATTTT
TRBD2,TRBV7-9,TRBJ2-1,many,11,CASRPTSDQFF,TGTGCCAGCAGACCCACTAGCGATCAGTTCTTC
.,TRBV7-9,TRBJ2-7,many,17,CASSLVFGRQGPYEQYF,TGTGCCAGCAGCTTAGTCTTCGGGCGGCAGGGCCCCTACGAGCAGTACTTC
TRBD2,TRBV5-1,TRBJ2-3,few,16,CASSPGTSTDTDTQYF,TGCGCCAGCAGCCCCGGGACTAGCACTGACACAGATACGCAGTATTTT